Below are 31 T cell receptor beta chains sequenced from a single sample in a study of CD8+CD57+ T cells in acquired aplastic anemia. It was genomic DNA that served as the template for profiling TCR beta VDJ and CDR3. Each CDR3 protein is one row after TCRdb ran MiXCR on the reads. The data contain some 160,000 distinct CDR3 sequences, about 45% of them seen just once; the ten biggest clones take up under 3.5%. For sequencing, patients were chosen who had shown expansion of CD8+CD57+ cells by flow cytometry. Sample: sorted CD4+, CD8+, or CD8+CD57+ T cells (not recorded which) from PBMCs. Every receptor here comes from a human donor with aplastic anemia.

A note on this clonotype: This could be a read error, since a much larger clone is one nucleotide away. V gene TRBV19 combines with J gene TRBJ2-3; D unclear. The CDR3 length is 14 residues. Germline V lookup: CDR1 LNHDA, CDR2 SQIVND (reference sequence). In DNA form, the CDR3 reads TGTGCCAGGAACAGTCCTAGAGGCACAGATTCGCAGTATTTT. The encoded protein is CARNSPRGTDSQYF.

This chain links TRBV4-1 with TRBJ1-1; TRBD1 matches 7 bases. V gave up 4 bases and J gave up 0 bases; unmatched junction bases: 17. Germline CDR1 is MGHRA and CDR2 is YSYEKL. The CDR3 is 19 amino acids. As DNA, the CDR3 is TGCGCCAGCAGCCGCCGTGACGTCACAGGGGACCTCGTGAACACTGAAGCTTTCTTT. Residues: CASSRRDVTGDLVNTEAFF.

The chain combines TRBV9 with TRBJ2-2; no clear D gene. The CDR3 spans 12 residues. Trimming removed 5 bases from V and 2 bases from J, with 4 bases in between. CDR1 and CDR2 (germline): SGDLS, YYNGEE. CDR3 protein: CASRGNTGELFF. Here the CDR3 DNA reads TGTGCCAGCAGGGGTAACACCGGGGAGCTGTTTTTT.

This clonotype was counted at least ten times. The rearrangement links TRBV24-1 to TRBJ2-5; D is possibly TRBD2 (6 bases). The CDR3 is 13 amino acids. V was cut by 3 bases and J by 4 bases, with 8 bases left in between. Looked up from germline, CDR1 is KGHDR and CDR2 is SFDVKD. CDR3 in DNA: TGTGCCACCAGTGATGGGGGGAGAGAGACCCAGTACTTC. The encoded protein is CATSDGGRETQYF.

In the case of this clonotype: A much larger clone lies one base from this, so it may be a read error. The CDR3 ends on some other residue instead of the conserved phenylalanine or tryptophan, so this is likely a read error. J is TRBJ1-1 and V is TRBV2; no firm D call. There are 13 residues in the CDR3. The ends were cut back, 7 bases at V and 1 base at J, with 10 bases in the middle. Germline V gene lookup returns CDR1 SNHLY and CDR2 FYNNEI. This CDR3 reads CASKSRPNTEAFL. The CDR3 coding sequence is TGTGCCAGCAAATCGCGACCGAACACTGAAGCTTTCCTT.

There are many counts of this clonotype. The rearrangement uses TRBV14 and TRBJ2-2; D is unclear. CDR3 length: 14 residues. CDR1 and CDR2 (germline): SGHDN, FVKESK. With 3 bases removed from V and 2 bases from J, the gap between germline ends came to 7 bases. DNA for the CDR3: TGTGCCAGCAGCCAGGACCACAACACCGGGGAGCTGTTTTTT. Protein sequence: CASSQDHNTGELFF.

This chain connects TRBV7-2 to TRBJ2-6; D is unclear. CDR1 is SGHTA and CDR2 is FQGNSA in the germline V gene. This CDR3 is built from 13 residues. Trimming removed 7 bases from V and 4 bases from J, with 8 bases in between. CDR3 residues: CASTVGGANVLTF. The CDR3 region has the DNA TGTGCCAGCACGGTTGGGGGGGCCAACGTCCTGACTTTC. The full variable domain, completed using reference TRBV7-2 and TRBJ2-6, is GAGVSQSPSNKVTEKGKDVELRCDPISGHTALYWYRQSLGQGLEFLIYFQGNSAPDKSGLPSDRFSAERTGGSVSTLTIQRTQQEDSAVYLCASTVGGANVLTFGAGSRLTVL.

This clonotype has at least ten counts. The rearrangement links TRBV6-1 to TRBJ1-5, with D unclear. The germline V and J ends were trimmed by 0 bases and 7 bases, with 10 bases remaining between them. Germline assignment: CDR1 MNHNS and CDR2 SASEGT. The CDR3 is 14 residues long. The CDR3 sequence is CASSEAWSKQPQHF. The CDR3 region has the DNA TGTGCCAGCAGTGAAGCTTGGTCAAAACAGCCCCAGCATTTT.

Ten or more counts support this clonotype. The chain has TRBV2 and TRBJ2-3, with 7 bases that match TRBD1. CDR3 length: 15 amino acids. Germline trimming cut 1 base from V and 7 bases from J; bases unmatched to any gene: 8. Germline assignment: CDR1 SNHLY and CDR2 FYNNEI. CDR3 nucleotides: TGTGCCAGCAGTGAAGGTTTAGGGGGCGCTTATACGCAGTATTTT. This codes for CASSEGLGGAYTQYF.

This clonotype was counted many times. The chain combines TRBV24-1 with TRBJ1-1, with a weak D call TRBD1 (5 bases). The CDR3 loop spans 15 amino acids. Germline CDR1 KGHDR, CDR2 SFDVKD. V lost 5 bases, J lost 0 bases, and 12 bases lay in between. CDR3 sequence: CATSATGNMNTEAFF. For the CDR3, the DNA is TGTGCCACCAGTGCTACAGGAAACATGAACACTGAAGCTTTCTTT.

By share of the sample, this clonotype is medium-sized. This rearrangement joins TRBV15 to TRBJ2-7; 10 positions agree with TRBD1. The CDR3 extends over 13 amino acids. The V gene's germline CDR1 is LNHNV and CDR2 YYDKDF (reference sequence). Trimming cost V 2 bases and J 6 bases; bases outside gene matches: 1. The CDR3 loop reads CATSRRTGGEQYF. The CDR3 nucleotides are TGTGCCACCAGCAGAAGGACAGGGGGCGAGCAGTACTTC.

As for this clonotype: One end of the junction does not line up with germline, which may come from a read error. The CDR3 loop reads CASSEHGWNYGYAF. In DNA form, the CDR3 reads TGCGCCAGCAGTGAACATGGTTGGAACTATGGCTACGCCTTC. The V and J genes are TRBV10-2 and TRBJ1-2; no reliable D call. The CDR3 is 14 residues long. Germline CDR1 WSHSY, CDR2 SAAADI.

The V gene is TRBV2, the J gene TRBJ2-7; D may be TRBD2 (6 bases). The CDR3 spans 14 residues. Germline CDR1 is SNHLY and CDR2 is FYNNEI. Trimming removed 6 bases from V and 5 bases from J, with 17 bases in between. This chain's CDR3 is CASRTREGLHEQYF. The CDR3 DNA reads as TGTGCCAGCAGGACAAGAGAAGGACTACACGAGCAGTACTTC.

CDR3 nucleotide sequence: TGTGCCAGCAGGGGTGGAGAAGCTTTCTTT. This translates into CASRGGEAFF. The rearrangement uses TRBV2 and TRBJ1-1; no definite D call. The germline CDR1 and CDR2 sequences are SNHLY and FYNNEI. The CDR3 has 10 residues. Trimming pared 6 bases from V and 8 bases from J, leaving 7 bases between.

This clonotype was seen at least ten times. The genes are TRBV5-1 and TRBJ2-1; D is perhaps TRBD1 or TRBD2 (6 bases each). This CDR3 has 15 residues. Trimming took off 1 base at V and 4 bases at J, with 12 bases between the two ends. Per the germline V gene, CDR1 is SGHRS and CDR2 is YFSETQ. CDR3 DNA: TGCGCCAGCAGCTTGAGGGGGGAAAGTTACAATGAGCAGTTCTTC. Translating gives CASSLRGESYNEQFF.

The chain joins TRBV5-1 to TRBJ1-1; tentative D call: TRBD1 (6 bases). With 4 bases removed from V and 0 bases from J, the gap between germline ends came to 10 bases. Germline V lookup: CDR1 SGHRS, CDR2 YFSETQ. The CDR3 contains 14 residues. The CDR3 spells CASSETGLNTEAFF. CDR3 coding DNA: TGCGCCAGCAGCGAAACAGGGCTGAACACTGAAGCTTTCTTT. The complete variable domain, with remaining parts taken from reference TRBV5-1 and TRBJ1-1, reads KAGVTQTPRYLIKTRGQQVTLSCSPISGHRSVSWYQQTPGQGLQFLFEYFSETQRNKGNFPGRFSGRQFSNSRSEMNVSTLELGDSALYLCASSETGLNTEAFFGQGTRLTVV.

This chain links TRBV29-1 with TRBJ2-3, with D tentatively TRBD1 or TRBD2 (5 bases each). The CDR3 extends over 13 amino acids. Trimming took off 6 bases at V and 4 bases at J, with 14 bases between the two ends. Germline assignment: CDR1 SQVTM and CDR2 ANQGSEA. CDR3 residues: CSVAGTLPDTQYF. The CDR3 DNA reads as TGCAGCGTGGCCGGGACCCTCCCAGATACGCAGTATTTT.

The chain carries TRBV10-3 and TRBJ2-4; D remains ambiguous. The CDR3 covers 14 residues. The V end was cut by 2 bases, the J end by 0 bases, with 5 bases between. The V gene's germline CDR1 is ENHRY and CDR2 SYGVKD. The DNA of the CDR3 is TGTGCCATCAGTGAGCCGATAGCCAAAAACATTCAGTACTTC. It translates to CAISEPIAKNIQYF.

This clonotype has a handful of counts. The chain recombines TRBV29-1 with TRBJ2-7; 8 nucleotides align to TRBD1. The length of the CDR3 is 12 residues. J was trimmed by 7 bases and V by 5 bases; bases with no gene match: 7. The germline V gene encodes CDR1 SQVTM and CDR2 ANQGSEA. Here the CDR3 DNA reads TGCAGCGTTTACAGGGGGACGCGGGAGCAGTACTTC. This sequence encodes CSVYRGTREQYF.

This clonotype has just a few counts. The J gene is TRBJ2-7, the V gene TRBV25-1; TRBD1 is a possible D gene (5 bases). Germline lookup yields CDR1 MGHDK and CDR2 SYGVNS. The V end was cut by 4 bases, the J end by 2 bases, with 15 bases between. CDR3 length: 15 amino acids. DNA for the CDR3: TGTGCCAGCAGTGCAGACAGAGTAGGAACCTACGAGCAGTACTTC. This gives the protein CASSADRVGTYEQYF.

The rearrangement links TRBV11-1 to TRBJ2-3, with D perhaps matching TRBD2 (6 bases). Trimming took off 1 base at V and 3 bases at J, with 23 bases between the two ends. The CDR3 has 19 residues. CDR1 is SGHAT, CDR2 FQDESV, per germline (reference sequence). The CDR3 sequence is CASSLVNGRGGLSTDTQYF. The CDR3 region has the DNA TGTGCCAGCAGCTTAGTAAACGGGCGTGGCGGACTATCAACAGATACGCAGTATTTT.

J is TRBJ2-5 and V is TRBV6-2 or TRBV6-3, with D hard to call. Trimming removed 6 bases from V and 0 bases from J, with 11 bases in between. CDR3 length: 14 residues. CDR1 and CDR2 from the germline V gene are MNHEY and SVGEGT. CDR3 in DNA: TGTGCCAGCAGGCAAGATTCGTACCAAGAGACCCAGTACTTC. Its protein is CASRQDSYQETQYF.

This rearrangement joins TRBV19 to TRBJ2-7; 8 nucleotides line up with TRBD2. CDR3 size: 15 residues. V gave up 7 bases and J gave up 5 bases; unmatched junction bases: 13. Looked up from germline, CDR1 is LNHDA and CDR2 is SQIVND (reference sequence). The CDR3 bases are TGTGCCAGTACCAGAGGGGCCGGGAGGGGGGACGAGCAGTACTTC. It is translated as CASTRGAGRGDEQYF.

This clonotype was seen ten or more times. The chain recombines TRBV10-3 with TRBJ2-3, with D maybe TRBD2 (5 bases). In germline, CDR1 is ENHRY, CDR2 SYGVKD. V lost 10 bases and J lost 2, with 16 bases in between. The CDR3 contains 14 residues. The chain's CDR3 is CATLGLKITDTQYF. CDR3 coding DNA: TGTGCCACTCTCGGACTCAAGATCACAGATACGCAGTATTTT.

This clonotype came up a few times. This chain connects TRBV13 to TRBJ2-7, with D possibly being TRBD1 or TRBD2 (5 bases each). Germline CDR1 PRHDT, CDR2 FYEKMQ (reference sequence). The CDR3 is 16 residues long. V shed 6 bases and J shed 3 bases, with 21 bases lying between them. The CDR3 nucleotides read TGTGCCAGCAGACGGGGACGATCCGTCGGAAACTACGAGCAGTACTTC. This encodes CASRRGRSVGNYEQYF.

This clonotype was found a few times. V usage is TRBV2 and J usage is TRBJ1-6; no reliable D call. The CDR3 is 13 residues long. Per the germline V gene, CDR1 is SNHLY and CDR2 is FYNNEI. The V gene lost 6 bases and the J gene lost 6 bases, with 9 bases spanning the gap. The CDR3 spells CASSWEANSPLHF. In DNA, the CDR3 is TGTGCCAGCAGCTGGGAAGCTAATTCACCCCTCCACTTT.

The rearrangement links TRBV29-1 to TRBJ2-7; D is ambiguous. This CDR3 spans 12 amino acids. V lost 3 bases, J lost 1 base, and 7 bases lay in between. Germline V gene lookup returns CDR1 SQVTM and CDR2 ANQGSEA. The CDR3 loop reads CSVELGSYEQYV. The CDR3 coding sequence is TGCAGCGTTGAGCTAGGTTCCTACGAGCAGTACGTC.

The V and J genes are TRBV2 and TRBJ2-1, with TRBD2 as a possible D gene (7 bases). V was shortened by 11 bases and J by 5 bases, with 19 bases between the two germline ends. Germline V lookup: CDR1 SNHLY, CDR2 FYNNEI. CDR3 length equals 14 residues. The CDR3 DNA is TGTGCCGACAGTATAGGGGGGGTAGACAATGAGCAGTTCTTC. This sequence encodes CADSIGGVDNEQFF.

The CDR3 bases are TGTGCCAGTGGACTAGCGGAGAACACCGGGGAGCTGTTTTTT. It is translated as CASGLAENTGELFF. V and J are TRBV19 and TRBJ2-2, with 10 bases that match TRBD2. The ends lost 8 bases at V and 1 base at J; junction bases unmatched: 1. Germline lookup yields CDR1 LNHDA and CDR2 SQIVND (reference sequence). The length of the CDR3 is 14 residues.

The V call is TRBV7-3, the J call TRBJ2-7; 11 bases line up with TRBD2. The V gene end was trimmed by 4 bases and the J gene end by 6 bases; junction bases not matched to a gene: 2. CDR1 is SGHTA and CDR2 is FQGTGA in the germline V gene. The CDR3 sequence is 13 residues long. This CDR3 reads CASSYLAGGEQYF. The CDR3 DNA follows: TGTGCCAGCAGCTACCTAGCGGGAGGCGAGCAGTACTTC.

In its sample, this clonotype was seen many times. The chain has TRBV20-1 and TRBJ2-1; 10 nucleotides agree with TRBD2. The CDR3 consists of 15 residues. From germline, CDR1 is DFQATT and CDR2 SNEGSKA (reference sequence). J gave up 5 bases and V 3 bases, and 7 bases lay outside the gene matches. The CDR3 region has the DNA TGCAGTGCTAGCCCCCTAGCGGGAGTTCACAATGAGCAGTTCTTC. As protein: CSASPLAGVHNEQFF.